Following are 25 T cell receptor beta chains from one sample sequenced in a study of blood T cell repertoires in COVID-19. Data came from immunoSEQ multiplex PCR; TCRdb stores just in-frame clones and leaves some out. The table records 60,000 to 95,000 clones, over 85% of them present only once. Sequenced: peripheral blood. The source of these receptors is a woman over 75 with active or convalescent COVID-19.

This chain uses TRBV3-1 (or the pseudogene TRBV3-2) with TRBJ2-2; tentative D call: TRBD2 (6 bases). CDR1 and CDR2 from the germline V gene are LGHDT and YNNKEL (reference sequence). This CDR3 has 14 amino acids. Trimming stripped 1 base from V and 6 bases from J, with 9 bases between. CDR3 region: CASSQVRDSGELFF. Written as DNA, the CDR3 is TGTGCCAGCAGCCAAGTAAGGGACTCCGGGGAGCTGTTTTTT.

The V gene is TRBV6-5, the J gene TRBJ2-2, with 9 bases aligning to TRBD2. CDR1 is MNHEY, CDR2 SVGAGI, per germline. This CDR3 spans 15 amino acids. Unmatched junction bases numbered 1, after V lost 5 bases and J lost 0 bases. Written as DNA, the CDR3 is TGTGCCAGCAGTCGCGGGGGGGCGAACACCGGGGAGCTGTTTTTT. Amino acid sequence: CASSRGGANTGELFF.

In its sample, this clone was seen a few times. This chain uses TRBV5-4 with TRBJ1-2; maybe TRBD1 (6 bases). This CDR3 contains 11 residues. Germline CDR1 SGHNT, CDR2 YYREEE (reference sequence). Trimming stripped 3 bases from V and 8 bases from J, with 8 bases between. The CDR3 sequence: CASSSRGGYTF. The CDR3 DNA is TGTGCCAGCAGCTCCAGGGGCGGCTACACCTTC.

V usage is TRBV7-9 and J usage is TRBJ2-2; 7 bases map to TRBD1. After removal of 5 bases from V and 6 bases from J, the junction contained 9 bases not matched to a gene. Germline V lookup: CDR1 SEHNR, CDR2 FQNEAQ (reference sequence). This CDR3 has 15 residues. The CDR3 coding sequence is TGTGCCAGCAGCCCAGGGGGAGTCTTTTCCGGGGAGCTGTTTTTT. Translation: CASSPGGVFSGELFF.

The V gene is TRBV24-1, the J gene TRBJ1-5, with a tentative D call TRBD1 (6 bases). The CDR3 is 15 residues long. The germline V gene has CDR1 KGHDR and CDR2 SFDVKD. Trimming pared 9 bases from V and 4 bases from J, leaving 18 bases between. The CDR3 DNA follows: TGTGCCACCTCGGGGCAGGGGAAGGGAAATCAGCCCCAGCATTTT. Translating gives CATSGQGKGNQPQHF.

The chain joins TRBV30 to TRBJ2-7; D is ambiguous. This CDR3 is built from 13 residues. The germline V gene encodes CDR1 GTSNPN and CDR2 SVGIG (reference sequence). With 4 bases removed from V and 3 bases from J, the gap between germline ends came to 13 bases. The CDR3 DNA follows: TGTGCCTGGACCCCCTGGGCAGGCTACGAGCAGTACTTC. Protein product: CAWTPWAGYEQYF. The full variable domain, in which reference TRBV30 and TRBJ2-7 provide the parts outside the CDR3, is SQTIHQWPATLVQPVGSPLSLECTVEGTSNPNLYWYRQAAGRGLQLLFYSVGIGQISSEVPQNLSASRPQDRQFILSSKKLLLSDSGFYLCAWTPWAGYEQYFGPGTRLTVT.

The genes are TRBV6-5 and TRBJ2-2; 10 positions agree with TRBD2. There are 16 residues in the CDR3. CDR1 and CDR2 from the germline V gene are MNHEY and SVGAGI. The trim removed 0 bases at V and 5 bases at J, leaving 3 bases unmatched. CDR3 region: CASSYSLAGATGELFF. The CDR3 bases are TGTGCCAGCAGTTACTCGCTAGCGGGGGCTACCGGGGAGCTGTTTTTT.

About this clone: The germline gene is not matched at one end of the junction; a read error may be the cause. The chain uses TRBV7-2 and TRBJ2-5; TRBD1 aligns across 7 bases. This CDR3 is built from 12 residues. Germline V CDR1 and CDR2: SGHTA, FQGNSA. CDR3 bases: TGTGCCAGCAGCCCAAGACAGGGATGGGGAGACTTC. It is translated as CASSPRQGWGDF.

As regards this clone: This sample includes further DNA sequences coding for the same CDR3. The chain recombines TRBV4-1 with TRBJ2-4; D perhaps matches TRBD1 (5 bases). V gave up 0 bases and J gave up 3 bases, with 21 bases separating them. From germline, CDR1 is MGHRA and CDR2 YSYEKL. CDR3 length: 19 amino acids. The CDR3 DNA is TGCGCCAGCAGCCAAGATGCCCTCCGCGATAGGGGTGACAAAAACATTCAGTACTTC. Residues: CASSQDALRDRGDKNIQYF.

The chain is built from TRBV6-8 and TRBJ2-7, with 11 bases matching TRBD2. Germline lookup yields CDR1 MNHGY and CDR2 SAAAGT. With V trimmed by 6 bases and J by 6 bases, 16 bases remained unmatched. The CDR3 sequence is 17 residues long. CDR3 coding DNA: TGTGCCAGCAGCCTAGGGACCATTTTAGCGGGGGGGCGCGAGCAGTACTTC. Translated: CASSLGTILAGGREQYF.

The chain recombines TRBV14 with TRBJ1-2, with 8 positions matching TRBD1. Trimming removed 3 bases from V and 5 bases from J; junction bases left unmatched: 11. Per the germline V gene, CDR1 is SGHDN and CDR2 is FVKESK. The CDR3 loop spans 16 amino acids. The CDR3 coding sequence is TGTGCCAGCAGCCATCAGAGGGCAGGGGGCTCGTATGGCTACACCTTC. This sequence encodes CASSHQRAGGSYGYTF.

This clone was seen once. This chain links TRBV5-6 with TRBJ1-5, with 10 bases matching TRBD1. Per the germline V gene, CDR1 is SGHDT and CDR2 is YYEEEE. The CDR3 consists of 16 residues. The V and J ends lost 3 bases and 6 bases, in that order; junction bases with no gene match: 9. DNA for the CDR3: TGTGCCAGCAGCTCCACCGGGACAGGGGTTCCTCAGCCCCAGCATTTT. This encodes CASSSTGTGVPQPQHF.

V and J are TRBV7-6 and TRBJ1-1; the D gene is possibly TRBD1 (6 bases). The V gene's germline CDR1 is SGHVS and CDR2 FNYEAQ. V lost 1 base and J 5 bases, leaving 17 bases between the germline ends. The CDR3 extends over 16 amino acids. The CDR3 DNA follows: TGTGCCAGCAGCTTAGATTTAGGCCAGGGGCGGACTGAAGCTTTCTTT. It specifies CASSLDLGQGRTEAFF.

This clone has a single count. The rearrangement links TRBV15 to TRBJ1-5, with a possible D match to TRBD1 (5 bases). This CDR3 region has 13 residues. CDR1 and CDR2 from the germline V gene are LNHNV and YYDKDF (reference sequence). Between the trimmed V and J ends, which lost 1 base and 7 bases, there was a span of 8 bases. The CDR3 DNA reads TGTGCCACCAGCAGAGGGGGGGGACAGCCCCAGCATTTT. As protein: CATSRGGGQPQHF.

The rearrangement uses TRBV12-5 and TRBJ1-6, with 9 bases fitting TRBD1. Germline lookup yields CDR1 LGHNT and CDR2 FRNRAP. Trimming at V came to 2 bases and at J to 8 bases, leaving 10 bases not matched to a gene. There are 17 residues in the CDR3. In DNA, the CDR3 is TGTGCTAGTGGTTTGCTCGAAAAGGGACAGGGCTATTCACCCCTCCACTTT. Translating it yields CASGLLEKGQGYSPLHF.

The chain employs TRBV10-3 and TRBJ1-5, with a tentative D call TRBD1 (5 bases). This CDR3 contains 13 residues. V lost 2 bases and J lost 11, with 13 bases in between. Germline V gene sequence: CDR1 ENHRY, CDR2 SYGVKD. Written as DNA, the CDR3 is TGTGCCATCAGTGAGGGGGCCCTGCGGTCCCAGCATTTT. As protein: CAISEGALRSQHF.

This clone was observed once. This sequence joins TRBV6-6 and TRBJ1-3; a weak D match, TRBD1 (6 bases). The CDR3 loop spans 15 amino acids. V was pared by 6 bases and J by 2 bases, with 14 bases between. CDR1 MNHNY and CDR2 SVGAGI come from the germline V gene (reference sequence). The DNA of the CDR3 is TGTGCCAGCAGCCTGACGGGGGGCACTGGAAACACCATATATTTT. Translation: CASSLTGGTGNTIYF.

V gene TRBV7-8 combines with J gene TRBJ1-2; 7 positions agree with TRBD1. Unmatched junction bases numbered 10, after V lost 4 bases and J lost 5 bases. Germline V CDR1 and CDR2: SGHVS, FQNEAQ. The CDR3 extends over 15 amino acids. The CDR3 is CASSSTNSGGYGYTF. CDR3 bases: TGTGCCAGCAGCTCCACCAACTCAGGGGGGTATGGCTACACCTTC.

A note on this clone: In the same sample, other DNA sequences code for this CDR3. V is TRBV7-6 and J is TRBJ2-5; D may be TRBD1 (6 bases). V gave up 1 base and J gave up 4 bases, with 13 bases separating them. Germline CDR1 is SGHVS and CDR2 is FNYEAQ. There are 15 residues in the CDR3. CDR3: CASSLEAGERETQYF. Here the CDR3 DNA reads TGTGCCAGCAGCTTAGAGGCAGGGGAACGAGAGACCCAGTACTTC.

The chain joins TRBV5-4 to TRBJ1-3; 7 nucleotides match TRBD1. The CDR3 length is 18 residues. V dropped 3 bases and J dropped 0; count of bases not matched to a gene: 12. Germline V gene sequence: CDR1 SGHNT, CDR2 YYREEE (reference sequence). The DNA for the CDR3 is TGTGCCAGCAGCTCTTCCCGGGACAGACGCCCCTCTGGAAACACCATATATTTT. Protein: CASSSSRDRRPSGNTIYF.

This clone came up a few times. The CDR3 nucleotides read TGCGCCAGCAGCTTGACAGGGGCGGAAAATCAGCCCCAGCATTTT. This codes for CASSLTGAENQPQHF. The V call is TRBV5-1, the J call TRBJ1-5, with TRBD1 identical over 7 bases. The V gene's germline CDR1 is SGHRS and CDR2 YFSETQ. This CDR3 is 15 amino acids long. Trimming took 1 base from V and 4 from J; bases not matched to a gene: 5.

The rearrangement links TRBV2 to TRBJ2-7; 7 bases are a match to TRBD1. This CDR3 region has 15 residues. Germline values: CDR1 SNHLY, CDR2 FYNNEI. With 5 bases clipped from V and 10 bases from J, the junction kept 17 bases outside the gene matches. This chain's CDR3 is CASSPQSTGHKLQYF. The CDR3 DNA reads TGTGCCAGCAGTCCTCAATCGACAGGGCATAAACTCCAGTACTTC. The full variable domain, completed using reference TRBV2 and TRBJ2-7, is EPEVTQTPSHQVTQMGQEVILRCVPISNHLYFYWYRQILGQKVEFLVSFYNNEISEKSEIFDDQFSVERPDGSNFTLKIRSTKLEDSAMYFCASSPQSTGHKLQYFGPGTRLTVT.

This clone was observed a few times. This CDR3 is CASKGQGAPGGNQPQHF. The CDR3 DNA reads as TGTGCCAGCAAGGGACAGGGGGCCCCTGGTGGCAATCAGCCCCAGCATTTT. The chain joins TRBV2 to TRBJ1-5; 12 bases agree with TRBD1. CDR3 length: 17 residues. The germline gives CDR1 SNHLY, CDR2 FYNNEI. J was trimmed by 2 bases and V by 7 bases; bases with no gene match: 9.

The count of this clone is one. The chain recombines TRBV7-2 with TRBJ2-5, with a tentative D call TRBD2 (6 bases). The CDR3 loop spans 15 amino acids. Germline values: CDR1 SGHTA, CDR2 FQGNSA. Trimming pared 1 base from V and 4 bases from J, leaving 13 bases between. The CDR3 protein is CASSLGGGAGETQYF. DNA of the CDR3: TGTGCCAGCAGCTTAGGCGGAGGGGCAGGAGAGACCCAGTACTTC.

This chain links TRBV18 with TRBJ1-3; 10 positions agree with TRBD1. The CDR3 totals 18 residues. V dropped 2 bases and J dropped 10; count of bases not matched to a gene: 17. Germline V gene lookup returns CDR1 KGHSH and CDR2 LQKENI. The CDR3 DNA reads as TGTGCCAGCTCACCAGGATCCGGGACAGGGGCCGGCCAGGGTACCATATATTTT. It yields the protein CASSPGSGTGAGQGTIYF.